The 10 T cell receptor beta chains reported below all come from one sample, sequenced in a study of cytotoxic CD8 clonotypes in ibrutinib-treated CLL. Produced via immunoSEQ multiplex PCR; TCRdb's table is partial and in-frame only. Seen here are approximately 340,000 clones, about 61% observed once, and the top ten hold about 5.9%. The sample was PBMCs, taken after 36 months of ibrutinib treatment. These receptors were obtained from a human donor with chronic lymphocytic leukemia.

The J gene is TRBJ2-3, the V gene TRBV5-4, with TRBD2 identical over 11 bases. Unmatched junction bases numbered 9, after V lost 5 bases and J lost 1 base. CDR3 length: 17 residues. Germline-derived CDR1 and CDR2 are SGHNT and YYREEE (reference sequence). This chain's CDR3 is CASRGPLLAGGTDTQYF. CDR3 coding DNA: TGTGCCAGCAGAGGGCCCCTACTAGCGGGAGGCACAGATACGCAGTATTTT.

The chain couples TRBV5-5 to TRBJ2-7; D not resolved. V shed 0 bases and J shed 6 bases, with 4 bases lying between them. Germline V gene sequence: CDR1 SGHKS, CDR2 YYEKEE (reference sequence). CDR3 length: 11 amino acids. The CDR3 DNA reads TGTGCCAGCAGCTTGGCGTCCGAGCAGTACTTC. It specifies CASSLASEQYF.

The V gene is TRBV2, the J gene TRBJ1-4; the D gene is possibly TRBD1 (5 bases). Trimming cost V 2 bases and J 5 bases, with 15 bases left between them. The length of the CDR3 is 16 residues. Germline-derived CDR1 and CDR2 are SNHLY and FYNNEI. The CDR3 bases are TGTGCCAGCAGTGAAAAGGTTTACAGGATAAATGAAAAACTGTTTTTT. It specifies CASSEKVYRINEKLFF.

The chain has TRBV6-1 and TRBJ1-3; 10 bases map to TRBD1. Per germline, CDR1 MNHNS and CDR2 SASEGT. CDR3 length equals 15 residues. V was pared by 6 bases and J by 9 bases, with 11 bases of the junction left unmatched. CDR3 loop: CASRKGTGVYGTIYF. The CDR3 region has the DNA TGTGCCAGCAGGAAAGGGACAGGGGTTTATGGCACCATATATTTT.

This chain uses TRBV18 with TRBJ2-5; tentatively, D is TRBD2 (6 bases). The CDR3 loop spans 18 amino acids. CDR1 and CDR2 from the germline V gene are KGHSH and LQKENI. The ends were cut back, 2 bases at V and 6 bases at J, with 25 bases in the middle. The CDR3 loop is CASSPSLGITGLLKTQYF. CDR3 DNA: TGTGCCAGCTCACCAAGTCTTGGTATAACGGGACTCCTCAAGACCCAGTACTTC.

The chain is built from TRBV7-2 and TRBJ1-6; D possibly corresponds to TRBD1 (6 bases). Germline V gives CDR1 SGHTA, CDR2 FQGNSA. The CDR3 totals 17 residues. Trimming removed 0 bases from V and 3 bases from J, with 12 bases in between. CDR3 sequence reads: CASSLAAGALYNSPLHF. The DNA of the CDR3 is TGTGCCAGCAGCTTAGCGGCAGGGGCTCTCTATAATTCACCCCTCCACTTT.

The chain couples TRBV5-5 to TRBJ1-2; 7 nucleotides match TRBD1. The trim removed 4 bases at V and 4 bases at J, leaving 16 bases unmatched. Germline lookup yields CDR1 SGHKS and CDR2 YYEKEE (reference sequence). This CDR3 region has 17 residues. The DNA for the CDR3 is TGTGCCAGCAGCCCATCAAGGGGGCGCGGGGGTGTCTATGGCTACACCTTC. Its translation: CASSPSRGRGGVYGYTF.

This sequence joins TRBV18 and TRBJ2-3, with D maybe TRBD1 (5 bases). Germline assignment: CDR1 KGHSH and CDR2 LQKENI. Trimming cost V 9 bases and J 4 bases, with 11 bases left between them. There are 12 residues in the CDR3. The CDR3 sequence is CASLQESDTQYF. As DNA, the CDR3 is TGTGCCAGTCTACAGGAATCAGATACGCAGTATTTT.

This clone was detected a few times. The chain recombines TRBV4-1 with TRBJ2-7; 11 bases are shared with TRBD1. There are 15 residues in the CDR3. Germline loops: CDR1 MGHRA, CDR2 YSYEKL. V was clipped by 6 bases and J by 2 bases; unmatched bases: 6. The CDR3, as DNA: TGCGCCAGCAGACGAGGGGACAGGGGGGCCTACGAGCAGTACTTC. Translated, it gives CASRRGDRGAYEQYF.

The chain joins TRBV28 to TRBJ2-7; maybe TRBD1 (6 bases). This CDR3 is 15 amino acids long. Per germline, CDR1 MDHEN and CDR2 SYDVKM. V was cut by 6 bases and J by 6 bases, with 21 bases left in between. In DNA, the CDR3 is TGTGCCAGCAGCCCTTTCGGCCCGGAAGGGGGCGAGCAGTACTTC. It is translated as CASSPFGPEGGEQYF.